This T cell receptor beta chain stems from a study of blood T cells in healthy people across ages. This CDR3 has 12 residues. Germline assignment: CDR1 MDHEN and CDR2 SYDVKM. The J segment lost 13 bases and the V segment lost 5 bases, leaving 9 bases of the junction unmatched. Every participating donor contributed around 9.5 milliliters of peripheral blood through a draw. With a J-beta primer mix and a sample-barcoded 5' primer, a second PCR ran about 7 to 11 cycles. TCRdb analysed the 5' RACE reads with MiXCR anew, one entry per CDR3 protein. The top ten hold approximately 2.1% of the sample, which has about 1.8 million distinct CDR3 sequences, roughly 50% seen once.

This rearrangement joins TRBV28 to TRBJ1-2, with 8 positions matching TRBD1. What was sequenced was blood. This TCR was sampled from a woman aged 35 to 49 in good health. The CDR3 loop reads CASSLGQGRGTF. CDR3 nucleotides: TGTGCCAGCAGTCTCGGACAGGGCCGGGGCACCTTC.